This T cell receptor (beta chain) comes out of a study of human T cells and chemical hapten exposure. Study context: Read at 6 days, the patch tests placed 0.01% DPC on the upper back.

Stated time point: patch test 1, 2 weeks after DPC sensitization. Treatment described: therapeutic diphenylcyclopropenone sensitization with weekly scalp DPC. Blood sampling preceded each patch test application. Trimming pared 4 bases from V and 8 bases from J, leaving 18 bases between. Per the germline V gene, CDR1 is SNHLY and CDR2 is FYNNEI. The CDR3 contains 16 residues. This clonotype was picked up a small number of times. What it recognizes is unknown. Study-wide results and caveats: More PT1 expanded TCRs went with higher patch test scores.

A single record per CDR3 protein comes from TCRdb applying MiXCR to the RACE reads. The sample carries under 450,000 distinct CDR3 sequences, approximately 5% recorded once. The gene calls are TRBV2 and TRBJ1-6; tentative D call: TRBD1 (6 bases). Sequencing used whole blood, obtained in connection with sensitization to the hapten diphenylcyclopropenone (DPC). This TCR derives from a woman aged 50 to 65 with alopecia areata. Some clones in this sample may be carry-over from other donors' samples. CDR3 sequence (DNA): TGTGCCAGCAGTGGCGAGGGCAGGGGCGCGTATTCACCCCTCCACTTT. Translated, it gives CASSGEGRGAYSPLHF.